This is a list of T cell receptor beta chains from one sample in a study of T cells after posttransplantation cyclophosphamide. The data were produced by immunoSEQ multiplex PCR, yet TCRdb's version contains in-frame clones alone and is incomplete. This sample carries under 15,000 clones, none of them present only once. This specimen consisted of PBMCs, obtained after allogeneic stem cell transplant with posttransplant cyclophosphamide. The receptors stem from a female patient aged 40 to 50 who received an allogeneic stem cell transplant from a related donor, was CMV-positive, and had acute GVHD only. Some T cells may possibly be graft donor cells. Both conserved end residues are part of each CDR3. D genes are given only for firm matches. Clone size, where shown, is once, few, many, or a class for clones that have expanded.

NA	TRBV10-3	many	12	TRBJ2-2	CASRPDTGELFF	TGTGCCAGCAGACCGGACACCGGGGAGCTGTTTTTT
NA	TRBV5-4	many	16	TRBJ1-4	CASSFPSPGHGEKLFF	TGTGCCAGCAGTTTCCCGTCGCCAGGGCATGGTGAAAAACTGTTTTTT
NA	TRBV28	few	14	TRBJ1-1	CASRLGPDGTEAFF	TGTGCCAGCAGGTTAGGTCCAGATGGGACAGAAGCTTTCTTT
NA	TRBV5-6	many	13	TRBJ2-5	CASSQQDWETQYF	TGTGCCAGCAGCCAACAGGATTGGGAGACCCAGTACTTC
NA	TRBV4-3	many	18	TRBJ2-2	CASSHRIGQGSHTGELFF	TGCGCCAGCAGCCATAGGATCGGGCAGGGGAGTCACACCGGGGAGCTGTTTTTT
TRBD1	TRBV9	many	15	TRBJ1-2	CASSELGQVLKGYTF	TGTGCCAGCAGCGAACTGGGACAGGTCCTCAAAGGCTACACCTTC
TRBD2	TRBV11-2	many	14	TRBJ2-1	CASSQREWANEQFF	TGTGCCAGCAGCCAGCGGGAGTGGGCCAATGAGCAGTTCTTC
NA	TRBV13	many	16	TRBJ1-3	CASSLRQGRSGNTIYF	TGTGCCAGCAGCTTACGGCAGGGTCGCTCTGGAAACACCATATATTTT
TRBD1	TRBV5-1	many	17	TRBJ1-2	CASSLDGTGIIQGGYTF	TGCGCCAGCAGCTTGGACGGGACAGGTATCATTCAAGGTGGCTACACCTTC
NA	TRBV7-2	NA	18	TRBJ2-5	CASSLVPLGRGRQETQYF	TGTGCCAGCAGCTTAGTGCCACTGGGCAGGGGTCGTCAAGAGACCCAGTACTTC
TRBD2	TRBV6-5	many	15	TRBJ2-1	CASSYSRGGHDEQFF	TGTGCCAGCAGTTACTCCCGGGGGGGCCATGATGAGCAGTTCTTC
NA	TRBV7-2	few	14	TRBJ1-2	CASSLMPRDYGYTF	TGTGCCAGCAGCTTAATGCCCAGGGACTATGGCTACACCTTC
TRBD1	TRBV10-1	NA	14	TRBJ2-1	CASHPGQGMGEQFF	TGCGCCAGCCATCCGGGACAGGGAATGGGTGAGCAGTTCTTC
TRBD2	TRBV6-5	few	16	TRBJ2-3	CVSRSPGLAGGDTQYF	TGTGTCAGCCGTTCCCCGGGACTAGCGGGGGGGGATACGCAGTATTTT
NA	TRBV6-5	many	16	TRBJ2-6	CASSYLRELGANVLTF	TGTGCCAGCAGTTACCTGAGGGAACTTGGGGCCAACGTCCTGACTTTC
TRBD1	TRBV10-3	many	13	TRBJ1-1	CAISPGTDFEAFF	TGTGCCATCAGTCCCGGGACAGATTTTGAAGCTTTCTTT
NA	TRBV29-1	many	11	TRBJ1-1	CSGDRNTEAFF	TGCAGCGGTGACAGAAACACTGAAGCTTTCTTT
NA	TRBV7-3	many	14	TRBJ2-6	CASSLQAGANVLTF	TGTGCCAGCAGCCTACAGGCTGGGGCCAACGTCCTGACTTTC
TRBD1	TRBV6-5	few	14	TRBJ2-3	CASSMDRSTDTQYF	TGTGCCAGCAGTATGGACAGGTCCACAGATACGCAGTATTTT
NA	TRBV7-2	many	14	TRBJ2-7	CASRRREYSYEQYF	TGTGCCAGCAGACGCAGGGAATATTCCTACGAGCAGTACTTC
TRBD2	TRBV5-4	many	15	TRBJ2-3	CASSSDGGGTDTQYF	TGTGCCAGCAGCTCGGACGGGGGGGGGACAGATACGCAGTATTTT
NA	TRBV18	many	16	TRBJ2-2	CASSPPTGLVTGELFF	TGTGCCAGCTCACCACCGACAGGATTGGTCACCGGGGAGCTGTTTTTT
NA	TRBV13	many	16	TRBJ2-3	CASSSWGLVSTDTQYF	TGTGCCAGCAGCAGTTGGGGACTGGTAAGCACAGATACGCAGTATTTT
NA	TRBV7-9	many	15	TRBJ2-6	CASSQGNPGANVLTF	TGTGCCAGCAGCCAGGGGAATCCCGGGGCCAACGTCCTGACTTTC
NA	TRBV7-9	many	15	TRBJ1-2	CASSKEGGSGYGYTF	TGTGCCAGCAGCAAGGAGGGTGGGTCAGGGTATGGCTACACCTTC
TRBD2	TRBV7-9	NA	14	TRBJ2-5	CASSPGLAEETQYF	TGTGCCAGCAGCCCAGGACTAGCGGAAGAGACCCAGTACTTC
TRBD1	TRBV19	many	15	TRBJ1-2	CASSRRTGGRDGYTF	TGTGCCAGTAGTCGACGGACAGGGGGCCGCGATGGCTACACCTTC
NA	TRBV7-3	many	15	TRBJ2-1	CASSLGPGDYNEQFF	TGTGCCAGCAGCTTAGGACCGGGAGACTACAATGAGCAGTTCTTC
NA	TRBV7-2	NA	15	TRBJ2-5	CASSLGPMIQETQYF	TGTGCCAGCAGCTTAGGGCCAATGATACAAGAGACCCAGTACTTC
TRBD1	TRBV5-1	many	13	TRBJ1-1	CASMGDRASEAFF	TGCGCCAGCATGGGGGACAGGGCCTCTGAAGCTTTCTTT
TRBD2	TRBV25-1	few	17	TRBJ2-2	CASSERGLAGRTGELFF	TGTGCCAGCAGTGAGAGAGGTCTAGCGGGACGCACCGGGGAGCTGTTTTTT
NA	TRBV6-1	many	13	TRBJ2-7	CASSEQIRNEQYF	TGTGCCAGCAGTGAACAGATTCGAAACGAGCAGTACTTC